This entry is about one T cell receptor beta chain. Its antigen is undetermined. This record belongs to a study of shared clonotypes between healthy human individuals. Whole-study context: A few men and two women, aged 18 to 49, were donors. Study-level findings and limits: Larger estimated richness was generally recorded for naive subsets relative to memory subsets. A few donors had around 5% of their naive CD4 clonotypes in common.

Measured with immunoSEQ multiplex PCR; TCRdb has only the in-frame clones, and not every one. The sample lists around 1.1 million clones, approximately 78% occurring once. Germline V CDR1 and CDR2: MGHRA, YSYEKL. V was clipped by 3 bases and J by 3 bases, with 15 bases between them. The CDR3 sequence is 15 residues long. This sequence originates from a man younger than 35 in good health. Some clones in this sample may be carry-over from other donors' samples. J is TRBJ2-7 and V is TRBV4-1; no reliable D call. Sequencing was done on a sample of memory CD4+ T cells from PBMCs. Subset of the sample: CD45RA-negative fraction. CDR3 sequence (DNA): TGCGCCAGCAGCCAGGCGGACGGGTACATCTACGAGCAGTACTTC. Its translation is CASSQADGYIYEQYF.